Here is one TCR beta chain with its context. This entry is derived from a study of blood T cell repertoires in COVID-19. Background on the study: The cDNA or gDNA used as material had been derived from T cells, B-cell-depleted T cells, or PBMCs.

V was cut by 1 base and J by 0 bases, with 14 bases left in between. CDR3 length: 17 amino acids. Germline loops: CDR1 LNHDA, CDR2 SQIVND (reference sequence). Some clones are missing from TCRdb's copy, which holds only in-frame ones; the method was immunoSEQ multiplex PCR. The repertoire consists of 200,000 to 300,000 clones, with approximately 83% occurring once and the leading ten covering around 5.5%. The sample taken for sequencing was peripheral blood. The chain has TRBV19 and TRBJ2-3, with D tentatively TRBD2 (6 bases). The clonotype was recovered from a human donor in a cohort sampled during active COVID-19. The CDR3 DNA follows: TGTGCCAGTAGTATAGCCAGACCCGGGACTAGCACAGATACGCAGTATTTT. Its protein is CASSIARPGTSTDTQYF.